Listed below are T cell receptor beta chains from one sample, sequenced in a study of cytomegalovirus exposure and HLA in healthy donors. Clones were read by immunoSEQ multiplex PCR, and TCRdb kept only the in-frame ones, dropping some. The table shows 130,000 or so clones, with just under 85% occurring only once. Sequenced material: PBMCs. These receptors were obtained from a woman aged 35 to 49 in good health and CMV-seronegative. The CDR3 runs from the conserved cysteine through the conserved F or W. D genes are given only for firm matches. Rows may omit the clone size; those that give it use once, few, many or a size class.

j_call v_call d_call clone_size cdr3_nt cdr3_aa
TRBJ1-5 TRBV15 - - TGTGCCACCAGCAGTGTTCGGGACACTCTAAATCAGCCCCAGCATTTT CATSSVRDTLNQPQHF
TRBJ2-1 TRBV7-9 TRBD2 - TGTGCCAGCAGCAGCGGGACTAGCGGGTTAAGCTCCTACAATGAGCAGTTCTTC CASSSGTSGLSSYNEQFF
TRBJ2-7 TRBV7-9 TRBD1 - TGTGCCAGCAGCTCGACAGGGATAAGCTCCTACGAGCAGTACTTC CASSSTGISSYEQYF
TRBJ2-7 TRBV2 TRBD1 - TGTGCCAGTGAGGACAGGGCCAACTACGAGCAGTACTTC CASEDRANYEQYF
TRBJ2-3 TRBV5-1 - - TGCGCCAGCAGCTTGGCGACGAGGGCTAGCACAGATACGCAGTATTTT CASSLATRASTDTQYF
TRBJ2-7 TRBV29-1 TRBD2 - TGCAGCGTTTCCGTGGCGGGAGAGGGTGAGCAGTACTTC CSVSVAGEGEQYF
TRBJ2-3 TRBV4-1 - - TGCGCCAGCAGCCAGCGGGACAGTACAGATACGCAGTATTTT CASSQRDSTDTQYF
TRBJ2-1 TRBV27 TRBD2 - TGTGCCAGCAGTCCCATTTCGCGGGAGGTTTACAATGAGCAGTTCTTC CASSPISREVYNEQFF
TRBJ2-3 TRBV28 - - TGTGCCAGCAACTCCGGACTCGGACCAGATACGCAGTATTTT CASNSGLGPDTQYF
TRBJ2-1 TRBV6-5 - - TGTGCCAGCAGCGAAAGTAGACACTCCTACAATGAGCAGTTCTTC CASSESRHSYNEQFF
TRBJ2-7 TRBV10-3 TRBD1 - TGTGCCATCAGTGTAGGGACAGTCTCCTACGAGCAGTACTTC CAISVGTVSYEQYF
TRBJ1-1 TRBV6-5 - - TGTGCCAGCAGTCCCCGCGCGGCTCGGGGTGAAGCTTTCTTT CASSPRAARGEAFF
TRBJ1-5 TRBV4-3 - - TGCGCCAGCAGCTTCTCATACAGGAATAGCAATCAGCCCCAGCATTTT CASSFSYRNSNQPQHF
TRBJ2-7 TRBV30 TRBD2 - TGTGCCTGGAGTTGGGGGAGGGCCTCCTACGAGCAGTACTTC CAWSWGRASYEQYF
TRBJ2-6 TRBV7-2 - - TGTGCCAGCAGCCCCCGGGGTAGGGGGTCTAGCTCTGGGGCCAACGTCCTGACTTTC CASSPRGRGSSSGANVLTF
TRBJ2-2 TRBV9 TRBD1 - TGTGCCAGCAGTCTGGACAGGGCGAACACCGGGGAGCTGTTTTTT CASSLDRANTGELFF
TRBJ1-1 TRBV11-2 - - TGTGCCAGCAGCCCAAGGCTACAATTCCGACCCTCTAGACACACTGAAGCTTTCTTT CASSPRLQFRPSRHTEAFF
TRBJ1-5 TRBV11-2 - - TGTGCCAGCAGCTTAAGTCAGGGTCAGCCCCAGCATTTT CASSLSQGQPQHF
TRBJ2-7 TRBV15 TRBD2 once TGTGCCACCAGCAGAGAGTGGGAGGGCCCGGGGGAGCAGTACTTC CATSREWEGPGEQYF
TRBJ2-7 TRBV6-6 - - TGTGCCAGCAGGGCCGCGGGATACCTCTCCTACGAGCAGTACTTC CASRAAGYLSYEQYF
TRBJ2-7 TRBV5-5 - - TGTGCCAGCAGCACATACTCAGGGGAATACGAGCAGTACTTC CASSTYSGEYEQYF
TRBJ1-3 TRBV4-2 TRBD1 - TGTGCCAGCAGCCAAGGGGTTGGACAGGGGGGAAACACCATATATTTT CASSQGVGQGGNTIYF
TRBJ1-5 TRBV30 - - TGTGCCTGGAGTGGGGGGGGCGGTCAGCCCCAGCATTTT CAWSGGGGQPQHF
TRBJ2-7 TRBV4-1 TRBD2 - TGCGCCAGCAGCCAAGAGTGGGCGGGAGCCGAGCAGTACTTC CASSQEWAGAEQYF
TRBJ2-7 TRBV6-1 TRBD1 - TGTGCCAGCAGTGAGGGGACAGGTACCTACGAGCAGTACTTC CASSEGTGTYEQYF
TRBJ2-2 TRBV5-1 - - TGCGCCAGCAGCCGTCAGGGATCTTCCGGGGAGCTGTTTTTT CASSRQGSSGELFF
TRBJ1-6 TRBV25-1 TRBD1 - TGTGCCAGCAGTGGGTTAGGACAGGGCCTTTCACCCCTCCACTTT CASSGLGQGLSPLHF
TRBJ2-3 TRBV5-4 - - TGTGCCAGCAGCTTGGCGGTCAGCACAGATACGCAGTATTTT CASSLAVSTDTQYF
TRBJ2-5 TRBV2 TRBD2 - TGTGCCAGCAGTGAAGGACTAGCGGGATCGGCGGAGACCCAGTACTTC CASSEGLAGSAETQYF
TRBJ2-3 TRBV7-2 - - TGTGCCAGCAGCTTAGGAGGCCTCACAGATACGCAGTATTTT CASSLGGLTDTQYF
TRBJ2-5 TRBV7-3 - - TGTGCCAGCAGCTCACAGGGTGCGAATCCGGAGACCCAGTACTTC CASSSQGANPETQYF
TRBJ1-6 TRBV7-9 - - TGTGCCAGCAGCGCCCGTTTGGGCGAGAATTCACCCCTCCACTTT CASSARLGENSPLHF
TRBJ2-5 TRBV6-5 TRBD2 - TGTGCCAGCAGTTACCAAGCGGGAGGCTTTTCCGAGACCCAGTACTTC CASSYQAGGFSETQYF
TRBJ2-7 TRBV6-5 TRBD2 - TGTGCCAGCAGTTACTCGGAGCGGGGGGTCGGCGAGCAGTACTTC CASSYSERGVGEQYF
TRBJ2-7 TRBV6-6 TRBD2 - TGTGCCAGCGCTTTGGGTTTGACTAGCGGGAGTTACGAGCAGTACTTC CASALGLTSGSYEQYF
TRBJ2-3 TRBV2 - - TGTGCCAGCAGTTACTCAGATACGCAGTATTTT CASSYSDTQYF